This T cell receptor (beta chain) was obtained from a study of technical replicates of blood from several donors. This clone was recorded only once. TCRdb's table, derived via immunoSEQ multiplex PCR, lists solely in-frame clones and lacks some. The data show around 61,000 clones, 97% seen once. The sample comprised T cells isolated from PBMCs. The clonotype comes from a human donor in good health.

The CDR3 DNA sequence: TGTGCCAGTAGTATTGCGGCGGGCGAATACAATGAGCAGTTCTTC. Translated: CASSIAAGEYNEQFF. The chain employs TRBV19 and TRBJ2-1; TRBD2 might be the D (5 bases). The V end lost 3 bases, the J end lost 4 bases, and 13 bases lay between the germline ends. Per germline, CDR1 LNHDA and CDR2 SQIVND (reference sequence). The CDR3 loop spans 15 amino acids.